In its sample, the clone carrying this T cell receptor beta chain was seen many times. Its antigen is unidentified. Trimming stripped 3 bases from V and 5 bases from J, with 5 bases between. There are 12 residues in the CDR3. This specimen comes from a study of T cells after yellow fever vaccination. Overall study findings and caveats: Contaminants from the bulk population, in the form of abundant clonotypes, could be found in FACS-sorted repertoires. Post-booster reappearance was seen for most primary-vaccination clones (nearly 97% CD4, 85% to 90% CD8).

As TCR cDNA was made by 5'RACE template switching, a universal primer site and UMIs were added. TCRdb redid the calling of the 5' RACE reads with MiXCR, one entry per CDR3 protein. The profile shows 500,000 to 650,000 distinct CDR3 sequences, roughly 13% of them singletons. The sequenced sample was PBMCs, obtained on the day of the yellow fever booster vaccination. The sequence derives from a young man who received the YFV17D yellow fever vaccine. The chain employs TRBV12-3 or TRBV12-4 and TRBJ2-1; D not resolved. The CDR3 DNA reads as TGTGCCAGCAGTTTTTACGACAATGAGCAGTTCTTC. Protein: CASSFYDNEQFF.